This record covers a single T cell receptor beta chain. The CDR3 extends over 16 amino acids. With 4 bases clipped from V and 2 bases from J, the junction kept 4 bases outside the gene matches. The germline CDR1 and CDR2 sequences are SGHKS and YYEKEE (reference sequence). The sample is drawn from a study of blood T cell repertoires in COVID-19. About the study: Samples representing acute and convalescent COVID-19 were sourced from the United States, Italy and Spain. The analysed material was cDNA or gDNA that came from T cells, B-cell-depleted T cells, or PBMCs.

Seattle patients were enrolled while actively infected and followed longitudinally. Per the study methods: Reference gene primer amplification gave nucleated cell count estimates. Libraries were prepared by immunoSEQ multiplex PCR; TCRdb keeps only in-frame clonotypes and omits some of them. V and J calls and clone size are those listed in that table; D and trimming were worked out from the DNA. Found here are about 280,000 clones, roughly 90% of them singletons; the top ten hold around 10%. This chain joins TRBV5-5 and TRBJ2-2, with TRBD2 identical over 11 bases. Sequencing used peripheral blood. The TCR sequence derives from a woman aged 25-40 years with COVID-19, enrolled during active disease. The DNA of the CDR3 is TGTGCCAGCAGCACCGGGACTAGCGGTAACACCGGGGAGCTGTTTTTT. It codes for CASSTGTSGNTGELFF.